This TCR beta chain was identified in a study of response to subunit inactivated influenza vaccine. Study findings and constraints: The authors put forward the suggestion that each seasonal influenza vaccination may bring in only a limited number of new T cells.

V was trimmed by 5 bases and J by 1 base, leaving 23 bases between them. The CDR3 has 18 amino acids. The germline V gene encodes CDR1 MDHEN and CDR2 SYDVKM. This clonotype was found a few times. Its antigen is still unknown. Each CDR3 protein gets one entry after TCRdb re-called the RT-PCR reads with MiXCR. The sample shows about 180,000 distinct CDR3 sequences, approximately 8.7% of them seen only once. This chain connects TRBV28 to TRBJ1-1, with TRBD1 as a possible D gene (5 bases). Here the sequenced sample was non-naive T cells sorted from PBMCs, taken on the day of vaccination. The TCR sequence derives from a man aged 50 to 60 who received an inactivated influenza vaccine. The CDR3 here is CASSNLGGTVSRNTEAFF. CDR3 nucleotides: TGTGCCAGCAGTAACCTAGGTGGGACCGTATCCAGGAACACTGAAGCTTTCTTT.